The rows below give T cell receptor beta chains drawn from one sample of a study of blood T cell repertoires in COVID-19. Clones were sequenced by immunoSEQ multiplex PCR, and TCRdb holds only the in-frame ones, with some missing. The table records hundreds of thousands of clones, over 65% of them present only once. The sample was peripheral blood. Source of these receptors: an elderly woman with acute or convalescent COVID-19. The CDR3 runs from the conserved cysteine through the conserved F or W. D genes are given only for firm matches. Clone size, where shown, is once, few, many, or a class for clones that have expanded.

clone size | J gene | V gene | D gene | CDR3 DNA | CDR3 protein
- | TRBJ1-1 | TRBV6-2/TRBV6-3 | TRBD1 | TGTGCCAGCAGTTACGTCCCGACAGGGCCTTTTAACACTGAAGCTTTCTTT | CASSYVPTGPFNTEAFF
few | TRBJ2-5 | TRBV6-2/TRBV6-3 | TRBD2 | TGTGCCAGCAGTTACGAGCGGGGCCGAACTCAAGAGACCCAGTACTTC | CASSYERGRTQETQYF
once | TRBJ1-2 | TRBV19 | TRBD1 | TGTGCCAGTAGTCCCGGGGGACAGGGGGCCCATAACTATGGCTACACCTTC | CASSPGGQGAHNYGYTF
- | TRBJ1-5 | TRBV10-3 | - | TGTGCCACCTTAGGGGAACAGGCACACAATCAGCCCCAGCATTTT | CATLGEQAHNQPQHF
- | TRBJ2-7 | TRBV6-1 | TRBD1 | TGTGCCAGCAGTGAAGGGACAGGTTTGTACGAGCAGTACTTC | CASSEGTGLYEQYF
- | TRBJ1-6 | TRBV5-5 | TRBD1 | TGTGCCAGCAGCTTAGGCGGGACAGGGAATTCACCCCTCCACTTT | CASSLGGTGNSPLHF
- | TRBJ2-2 | TRBV9 | TRBD1 | TGTGCCAGCAGCGACCAGGACAGGGGGCGCCGGACCGGGGAGCTGTTTTTT | CASSDQDRGRRTGELFF
- | TRBJ1-1 | TRBV7-9 | TRBD1 | TGTGCCAGCAGCCCCCAACAGGGGGCGCGGATCGAAGCTTTCTTT | CASSPQQGARIEAFF
- | TRBJ2-1 | TRBV15 | TRBD2 | TGTGCCACCAGCAGAGATCAGGCTAGCGGGGGAAACAATGAGCAGTTCTTC | CATSRDQASGGNNEQFF
- | TRBJ1-6 | TRBV11-2 | - | TGTGCCAGCAGCTTAGAGACACGGGGAGGTTCACCCCTCCACTTT | CASSLETRGGSPLHF
- | TRBJ2-5 | TRBV6-1 | TRBD1 | TGTGCCAGCAGTGAGCGACAGGGGGCAAGAGAGACCCAGTACTTC | CASSERQGARETQYF
few | TRBJ1-2 | TRBV12-3/TRBV12-4 | TRBD1 | TGTGCCAGCATCACAGGGGAGCATGGCTACACCTTC | CASITGEHGYTF
few | TRBJ2-2 | TRBV18 | - | TGTGCCAGCTCAGAGACGAACACCGGGGAGCTGTTTTTT | CASSETNTGELFF
few | TRBJ2-1 | TRBV11-2 | - | TGTGCCAGCAGCTTAGTACGGGGCTACAATGAGCAGTTCTTC | CASSLVRGYNEQFF
- | TRBJ2-2 | TRBV2 | - | TGTGCCAGCAGTGTCCGACAGGGAGGTCCCGGGGAGCTGTTTTTT | CASSVRQGGPGELFF
few | TRBJ1-1 | TRBV27 | - | TGTGCCAGCAGTCCTACCATGGACAGTTTGAACACTGAAGCTTTCTTT | CASSPTMDSLNTEAFF
once | TRBJ1-5 | TRBV5-1 | - | TGCGCCAGCAGCTTTGGAGGGGCAGGGCAGCCCCAGCATTTT | CASSFGGAGQPQHF
- | TRBJ1-2 | TRBV10-3 | TRBD1 | TGTGCCATCAGCCGGGACAGGGCATACTATGGCTACACCTTC | CAISRDRAYYGYTF
once | TRBJ2-1 | TRBV7-8 | TRBD1 | TGTGCCAGCAGCCCCGTGAATATCCAGGGGGCCTACAATGAGCAGTTCTTC | CASSPVNIQGAYNEQFF
- | TRBJ1-6 | TRBV4-3 | - | TGCGCCAGCAGCCAAGTGGCGGGACGTCTAAATTCACCCCTCCACTTT | CASSQVAGRLNSPLHF
- | TRBJ2-3 | TRBV6-1 | TRBD2 | TGTGCCAGCAGTGATGTTATCGGGGCCCTAGCGGGAGGTGGAGATACGCAGTATTTT | CASSDVIGALAGGGDTQYF
few | TRBJ1-1 | TRBV7-9 | - | TGTGCCAGCAGGGGTTTTACAGGGACCCCTAACACTGAAGCTTTCTTT | CASRGFTGTPNTEAFF
- | TRBJ1-5 | TRBV9 | TRBD1 | TGTGCCAGCAGCGACGGGACAGTCAATCAGCCCCAGCATTTT | CASSDGTVNQPQHF
- | TRBJ2-7 | TRBV6-1 | - | TGTGCCAGCAGTGAATTGGCTGTAACCTACGAGCAGTACTTC | CASSELAVTYEQYF
- | TRBJ1-5 | TRBV10-2 | TRBD1 | TGCGCCAGCAAGACAGGGGATCAGCCCCAGCATTTT | CASKTGDQPQHF
- | TRBJ1-2 | TRBV11-2 | - | TGTGCCAGCAGCCCCTTGAGGGGGAGGGATGGCTACACCTTC | CASSPLRGRDGYTF
once | TRBJ1-2 | TRBV3-1/TRBV3-2 | - | TGTGCCAGCAGCCAAGGGGCGGGGGGCTACACCTTC | CASSQGAGGYTF
- | TRBJ1-4 | TRBV5-1 | - | TGCGCCAGCAGCCTGTCGACAAGCCCAAATGAAAAACTGTTTTTT | CASSLSTSPNEKLFF
- | TRBJ1-6 | TRBV5-4 | - | TGTGCCAGCAGCTTGGGTTCCCAGAGGAGCTATTCACCCCTCCACTTT | CASSLGSQRSYSPLHF
- | TRBJ2-7 | TRBV6-6 | - | TGTGCCAGCAGATCCGGGATCGGAGACGAGCAGTACTTC | CASRSGIGDEQYF
- | TRBJ1-1 | TRBV2 | - | TGTGCCAGCAGTGACGACAGTCCTGAAGCTTTCTTT | CASSDDSPEAFF
few | TRBJ2-7 | TRBV11-2 | - | TGTGCCAGCAGCTTATACGGGAGCAGGGAGCAGTACTTC | CASSLYGSREQYF
few | TRBJ1-6 | TRBV12-3/TRBV12-4 | - | TGTGCCAGCAGCCTGGCAGCGGATTCACCCCTCCACTTT | CASSLAADSPLHF
- | TRBJ1-2 | TRBV7-9 | - | TGTGCCAGCAGCCGGGAGGGGCCAAGGGCGCTGGAGTTGACCTTC | CASSREGPRALELTF
- | TRBJ1-1 | TRBV29-1 | - | TGCAGCGTGGCCAAAAGTGATGACACTGAAGCTTTCTTT | CSVAKSDDTEAFF
- | TRBJ2-2 | TRBV3-1/TRBV3-2 | TRBD1 | TGTGCCAGCAGCCAAGCCGGGACAGGAACAAGCAGAGAGCTGTTTTTT | CASSQAGTGTSRELFF
- | TRBJ2-2 | TRBV5-1 | TRBD2 | TGCGCCAGCAGCTTGGCGGCCGGGACTAGCGGGACCGGGGAGCTGTTTTTT | CASSLAAGTSGTGELFF
- | TRBJ2-5 | TRBV10-3 | TRBD2 | TGTGCCATCAGTCTCGGGGGGTCCGGGGAGACCCAGTACTTC | CAISLGGSGETQYF
once | TRBJ2-2 | TRBV5-1 | - | TGCGCCAGCAGTAAGTCATGGGGCGAGGTGACCGGGGAGCTGTTTTTT | CASSKSWGEVTGELFF
- | TRBJ1-6 | TRBV24-1 | - | TGTGCCACTAGGACAAGGGGTAAATGTTCACCCCTCCACTTT | CATRTRGKCSPLHF
- | TRBJ1-1 | TRBV10-3 | - | TGTGCCATCTCACGGGGGTCTACTGAAGCTTTCTTT | CAISRGSTEAFF
- | TRBJ1-3 | TRBV6-5 | - | TGTGCCAGCACTCTGAGTCAATTCTCTGGAAACACCATATATTTT | CASTLSQFSGNTIYF
- | TRBJ2-1 | TRBV2 | TRBD2 | TGTGCCAGCAGTTACTCGGGACTAGCCAGTGAGCAGTTCTTC | CASSYSGLASEQFF
- | TRBJ2-1 | TRBV10-2 | TRBD1 | TGCGCCAGCCGGTATGGGGCAGGGGGCTTCTACAATGAGCAGTTCTTC | CASRYGAGGFYNEQFF
- | TRBJ2-2 | TRBV3-1/TRBV3-2 | TRBD1 | TGTGCCAGCAGCCAAGGAGGGACAGGGCTGCGGGAGCTGTTTTTT | CASSQGGTGLRELFF
few | TRBJ1-5 | TRBV6-2/TRBV6-3 | - | TGTGCCAGCAGTTACCGTCGGGGGACTTTCGATCAGCCCCAGCATTTT | CASSYRRGTFDQPQHF